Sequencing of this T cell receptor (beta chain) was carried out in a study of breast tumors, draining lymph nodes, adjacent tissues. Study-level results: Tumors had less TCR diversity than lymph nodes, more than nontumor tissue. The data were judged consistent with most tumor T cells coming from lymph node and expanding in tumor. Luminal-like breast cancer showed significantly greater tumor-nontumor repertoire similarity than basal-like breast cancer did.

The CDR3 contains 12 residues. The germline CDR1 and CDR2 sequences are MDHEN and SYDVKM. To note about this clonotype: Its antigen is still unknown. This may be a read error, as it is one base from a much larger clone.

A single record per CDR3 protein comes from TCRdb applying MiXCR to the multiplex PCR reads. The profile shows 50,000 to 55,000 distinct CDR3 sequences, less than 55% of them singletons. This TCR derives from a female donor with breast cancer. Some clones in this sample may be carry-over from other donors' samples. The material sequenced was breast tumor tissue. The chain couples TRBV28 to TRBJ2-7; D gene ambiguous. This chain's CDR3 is CASSGKLYERYF. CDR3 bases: TGTGCCAGCAGTGGGAAACTCTACGAGCGGTACTTC.